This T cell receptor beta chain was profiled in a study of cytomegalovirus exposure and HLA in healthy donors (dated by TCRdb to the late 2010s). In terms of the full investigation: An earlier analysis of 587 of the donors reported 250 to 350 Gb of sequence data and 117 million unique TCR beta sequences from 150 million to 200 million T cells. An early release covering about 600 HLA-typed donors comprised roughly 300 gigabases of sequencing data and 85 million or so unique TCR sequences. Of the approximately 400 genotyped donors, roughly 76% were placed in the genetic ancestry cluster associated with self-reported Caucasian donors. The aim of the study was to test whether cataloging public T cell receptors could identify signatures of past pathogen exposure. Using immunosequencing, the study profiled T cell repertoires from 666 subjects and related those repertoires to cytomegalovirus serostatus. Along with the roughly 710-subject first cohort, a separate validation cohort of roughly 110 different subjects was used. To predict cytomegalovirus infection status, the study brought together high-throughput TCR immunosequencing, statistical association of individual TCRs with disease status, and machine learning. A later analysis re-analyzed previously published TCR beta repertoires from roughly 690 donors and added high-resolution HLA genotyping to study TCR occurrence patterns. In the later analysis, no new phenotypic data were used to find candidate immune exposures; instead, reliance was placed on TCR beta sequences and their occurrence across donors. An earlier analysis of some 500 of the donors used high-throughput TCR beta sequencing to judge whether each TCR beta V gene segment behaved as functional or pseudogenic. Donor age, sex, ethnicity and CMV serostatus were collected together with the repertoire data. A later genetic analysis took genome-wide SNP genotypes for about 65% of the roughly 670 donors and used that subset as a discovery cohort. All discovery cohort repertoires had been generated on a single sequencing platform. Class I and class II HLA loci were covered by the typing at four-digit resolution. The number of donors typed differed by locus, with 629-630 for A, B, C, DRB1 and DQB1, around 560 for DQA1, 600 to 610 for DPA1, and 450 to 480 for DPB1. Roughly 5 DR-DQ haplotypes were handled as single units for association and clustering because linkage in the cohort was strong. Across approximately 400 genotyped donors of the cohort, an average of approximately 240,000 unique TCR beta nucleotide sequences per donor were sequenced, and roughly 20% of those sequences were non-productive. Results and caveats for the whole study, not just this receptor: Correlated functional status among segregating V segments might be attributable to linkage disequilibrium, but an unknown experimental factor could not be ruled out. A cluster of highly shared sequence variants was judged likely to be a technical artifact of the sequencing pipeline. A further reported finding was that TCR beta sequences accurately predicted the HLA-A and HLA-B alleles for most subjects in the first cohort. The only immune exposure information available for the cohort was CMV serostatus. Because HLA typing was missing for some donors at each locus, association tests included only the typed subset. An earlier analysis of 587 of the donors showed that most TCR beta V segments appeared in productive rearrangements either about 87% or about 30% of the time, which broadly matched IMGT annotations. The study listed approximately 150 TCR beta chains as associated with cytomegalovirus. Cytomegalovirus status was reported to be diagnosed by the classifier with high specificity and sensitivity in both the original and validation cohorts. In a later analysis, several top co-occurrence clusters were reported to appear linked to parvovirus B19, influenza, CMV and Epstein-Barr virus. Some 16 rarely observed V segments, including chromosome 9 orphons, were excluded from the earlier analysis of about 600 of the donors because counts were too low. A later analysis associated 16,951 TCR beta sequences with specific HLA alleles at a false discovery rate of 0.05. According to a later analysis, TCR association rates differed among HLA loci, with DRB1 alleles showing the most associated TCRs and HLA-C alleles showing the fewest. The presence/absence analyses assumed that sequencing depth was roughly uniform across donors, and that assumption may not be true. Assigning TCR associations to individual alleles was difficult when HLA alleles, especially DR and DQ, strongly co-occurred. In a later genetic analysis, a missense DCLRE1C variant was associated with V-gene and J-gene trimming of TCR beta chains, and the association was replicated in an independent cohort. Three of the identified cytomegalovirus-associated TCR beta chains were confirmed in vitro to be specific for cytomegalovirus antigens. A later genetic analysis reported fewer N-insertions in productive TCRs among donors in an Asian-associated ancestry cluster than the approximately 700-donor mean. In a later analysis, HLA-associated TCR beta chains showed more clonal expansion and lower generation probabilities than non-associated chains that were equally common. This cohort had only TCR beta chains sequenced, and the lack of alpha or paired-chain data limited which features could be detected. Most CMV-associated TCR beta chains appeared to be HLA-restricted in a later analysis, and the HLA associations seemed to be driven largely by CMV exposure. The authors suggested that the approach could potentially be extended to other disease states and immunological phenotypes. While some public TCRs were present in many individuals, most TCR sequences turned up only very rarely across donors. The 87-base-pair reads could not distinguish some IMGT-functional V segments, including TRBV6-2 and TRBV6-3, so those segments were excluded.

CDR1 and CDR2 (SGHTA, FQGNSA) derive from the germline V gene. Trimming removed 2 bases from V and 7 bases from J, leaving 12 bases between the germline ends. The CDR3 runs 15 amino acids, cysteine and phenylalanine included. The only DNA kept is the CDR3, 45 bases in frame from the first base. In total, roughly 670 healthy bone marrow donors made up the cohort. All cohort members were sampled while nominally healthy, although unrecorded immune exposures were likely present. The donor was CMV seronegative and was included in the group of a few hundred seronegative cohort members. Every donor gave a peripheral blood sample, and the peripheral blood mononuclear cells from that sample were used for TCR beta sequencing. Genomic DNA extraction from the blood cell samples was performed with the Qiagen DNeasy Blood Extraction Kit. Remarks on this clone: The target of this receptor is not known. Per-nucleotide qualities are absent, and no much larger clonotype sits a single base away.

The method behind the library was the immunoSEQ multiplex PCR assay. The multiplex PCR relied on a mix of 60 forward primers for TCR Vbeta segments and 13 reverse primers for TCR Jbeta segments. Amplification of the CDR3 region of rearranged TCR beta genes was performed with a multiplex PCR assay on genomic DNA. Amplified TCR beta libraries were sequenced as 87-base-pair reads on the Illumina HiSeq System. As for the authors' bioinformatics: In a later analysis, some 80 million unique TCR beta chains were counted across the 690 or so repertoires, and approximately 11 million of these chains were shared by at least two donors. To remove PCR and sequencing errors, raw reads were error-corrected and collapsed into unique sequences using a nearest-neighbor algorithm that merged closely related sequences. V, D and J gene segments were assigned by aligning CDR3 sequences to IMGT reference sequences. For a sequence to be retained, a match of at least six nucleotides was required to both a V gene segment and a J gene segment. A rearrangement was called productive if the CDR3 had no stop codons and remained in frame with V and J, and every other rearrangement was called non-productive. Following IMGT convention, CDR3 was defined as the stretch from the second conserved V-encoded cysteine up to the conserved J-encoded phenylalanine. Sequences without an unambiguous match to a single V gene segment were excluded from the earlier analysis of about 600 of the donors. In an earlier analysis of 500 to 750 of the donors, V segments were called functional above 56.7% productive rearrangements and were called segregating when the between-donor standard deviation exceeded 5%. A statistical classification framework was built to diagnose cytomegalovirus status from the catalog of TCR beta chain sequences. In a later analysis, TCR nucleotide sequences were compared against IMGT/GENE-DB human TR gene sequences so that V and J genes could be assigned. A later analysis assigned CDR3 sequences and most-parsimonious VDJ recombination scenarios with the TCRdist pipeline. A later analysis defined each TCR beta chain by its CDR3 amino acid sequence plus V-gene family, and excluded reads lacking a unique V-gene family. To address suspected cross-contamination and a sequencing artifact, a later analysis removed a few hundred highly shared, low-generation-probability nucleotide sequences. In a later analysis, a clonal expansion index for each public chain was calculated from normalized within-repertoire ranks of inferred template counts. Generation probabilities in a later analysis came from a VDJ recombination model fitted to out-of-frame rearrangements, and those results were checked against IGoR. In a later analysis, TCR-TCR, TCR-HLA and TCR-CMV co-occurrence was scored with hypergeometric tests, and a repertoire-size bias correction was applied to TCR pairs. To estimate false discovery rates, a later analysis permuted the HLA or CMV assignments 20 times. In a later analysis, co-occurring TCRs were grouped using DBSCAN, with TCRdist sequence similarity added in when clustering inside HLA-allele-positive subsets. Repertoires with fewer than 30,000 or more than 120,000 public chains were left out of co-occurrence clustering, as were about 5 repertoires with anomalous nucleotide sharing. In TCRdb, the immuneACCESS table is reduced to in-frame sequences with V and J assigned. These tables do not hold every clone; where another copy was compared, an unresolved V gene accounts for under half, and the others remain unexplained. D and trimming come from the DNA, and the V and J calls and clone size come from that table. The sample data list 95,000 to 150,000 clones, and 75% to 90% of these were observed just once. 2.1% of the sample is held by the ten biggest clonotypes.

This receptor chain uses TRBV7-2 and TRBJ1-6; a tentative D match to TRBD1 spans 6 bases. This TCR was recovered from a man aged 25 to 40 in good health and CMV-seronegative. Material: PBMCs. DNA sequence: TGTGCCAGCAGCTTAAACAGGGTTCCCAATTCACCCCTCCACTTT. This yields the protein CASSLNRVPNSPLHF.